This record looks at one T cell receptor beta chain sequence and its context. The sample belongs to a study of T cells after somatic rescue of genetic block. Data came from immunoSEQ multiplex PCR; TCRdb stores just in-frame clones and leaves some out. The profile shows 110,000 or so clones, 90% to 95% of them singletons. CDR3 length equals 13 residues. Between the trimmed V and J ends, which lost 1 base and 5 bases, there was a span of 8 bases. Looked up from germline, CDR1 is SEHNR and CDR2 is FQNEAQ (reference sequence). Sequenced sample: peripheral blood mononuclear cells (PBMCs). The V call is TRBV7-9, the J call TRBJ1-1; tentative D call: TRBD1 (5 bases). The sequence was collected from a woman aged 18-29 years. CDR3 coding DNA: TGTGCCAGCAGCTTAGGGGCAGGGACTGAAGCTTTCTTT. Amino acid sequence: CASSLGAGTEAFF.